This T cell receptor (beta chain) derives from a study of T cell responses to AZD1222 COVID-19 vaccine. Comments on this clone: What it recognizes is unknown.

Overall study findings and caveats: The study identified only five or six AZD1222 recipients as seropositive at baseline. CD4 TCRs covered the whole spike, strongest at regions 160-218 and 743-854.

Assay: immunoSEQ multiplex PCR; the TCRdb copy retains only in-frame clones and omits some. The sample includes tens of thousands of clones, 89% of them seen just once. CDR3 length equals 14 residues. V was clipped by 5 bases and J by 8 bases; unmatched bases: 11. Germline V gene lookup returns CDR1 GTSNPN and CDR2 SVGIG (reference sequence). The chain has TRBV30 and TRBJ2-1; 8 nucleotides align to TRBD2. The sequences come from peripheral blood, collected on day 0 of AZD1222 vaccination. This clonotype was obtained from an adult in good health. The DNA of the CDR3 is TGTGCCTGGGAACCGGGACTAGGAGTCCATGAGCAGTTCTTC. Protein product: CAWEPGLGVHEQFF.